These 18 T cell receptor beta chains were sequenced from one sample in a study of T cell repertoires in cytomegalovirus infection. Each CDR3 protein gets one entry after TCRdb re-called the reads with MiXCR. The table records 200,000 to 300,000 distinct CDR3 sequences, around 15% of them present only once. Material for sequencing was PBMCs. The receptors stem from a human donor in good health (CMV status not recorded). Some clones in this sample may be carry-over from other donors' samples.

This clonotype occurred many times. The chain couples TRBV7-2 to TRBJ2-1; 10 nucleotides match TRBD2. The V and J ends lost 7 bases and 10 bases, in that order; junction bases with no gene match: 16. Germline lookup yields CDR1 SGHTA and CDR2 FQGNSA. The CDR3 is 16 residues long. The DNA of the CDR3 is TGTGCCAGCATCCGAGACGAACTAGCGGGACGTTTAGAGCAGTTCTTC. It specifies CASIRDELAGRLEQFF. The complete variable domain, with remaining parts taken from reference TRBV7-2 and TRBJ2-1, reads GAGVSQSPSNKVTEKGKDVELRCDPISGHTALYWYRQSLGQGLEFLIYFQGNSAPDKSGLPSDRFSAERTGGSVSTLTIQRTQQEDSAVYLCASIRDELAGRLEQFFGPGTRLTVL.

This clonotype was detected a few times. The chain is built from TRBV6-1 and TRBJ1-1; no clear D. The length of the CDR3 is 14 residues. CDR1 and CDR2 from the germline V gene are MNHNS and SASEGT. V lost 1 base and J 5 bases, leaving 11 bases between the germline ends. The CDR3 coding sequence is TGTGCCAGCAGTGAAGGGGTCCGAACGACTGAAGCTTTCTTT. Translating it yields CASSEGVRTTEAFF.

This clonotype was found many times. For the CDR3, the DNA is TGCGCCAGCGGGCTAGCCAAAGAGACCCAGTACTTC. Translated, it gives CASGLAKETQYF. This chain connects TRBV5-1 to TRBJ2-5, with D perhaps matching TRBD2 (5 bases). Germline values: CDR1 SGHRS, CDR2 YFSETQ. The V gene lost 7 bases and the J gene lost 3 bases, with 10 bases spanning the gap. The CDR3 runs to 12 residues.

The rearrangement uses TRBV15 and TRBJ1-5; tentatively, D is TRBD1 (5 bases). This CDR3 is 16 amino acids long. Germline assignment: CDR1 LNHNV and CDR2 YYDKDF (reference sequence). V was shortened by 0 bases and J by 7 bases, with 16 bases between the two germline ends. The DNA for the CDR3 is TGTGCCACCAGCAGAGATCCCCGCAGGGAGGGCCAGCCCCAGCATTTT. Amino acids: CATSRDPRREGQPQHF.

In this sample, this clonotype turned up many times. The CDR3 DNA reads as TGTGCCAGCAGCTTAGGAGCACTAGCGGGGGGGTACCAGTACTTC. It is translated as CASSLGALAGGYQYF. The gene calls are TRBV7-2 and TRBJ2-5; 13 bases are shared with TRBD2. Germline V gene lookup returns CDR1 SGHTA and CDR2 FQGNSA. The CDR3 contains 15 residues. Unmatched junction bases numbered 6, after V lost 1 base and J lost 10 bases.

This clonotype was picked up a small number of times. The V and J genes are TRBV29-1 and TRBJ2-5; the match to TRBD1 covers 8 bases. The J segment lost 5 bases and the V segment lost 0 bases, leaving 17 bases of the junction unmatched. CDR1 SQVTM and CDR2 ANQGSEA come from the germline V gene. CDR3 length: 18 residues. The CDR3 region has the DNA TGCAGCGTTGAAGACCCCGCTGCAAGGCAGGGGGCAGGGGAGACCCAGTACTTC. Protein: CSVEDPAARQGAGETQYF.

This clonotype was counted between two and nine times. The rearrangement links TRBV27 to TRBJ1-1, with a tentative D call TRBD1 (6 bases). The CDR3 runs 14 residues. The V end lost 4 bases, the J end lost 7 bases, and 16 bases lay between the germline ends. Germline CDR1 MNHEY, CDR2 SMNVEV (reference sequence). For the CDR3, the DNA is TGTGCCAGCAGTTCTGGGGGGCGCGTAGGTGAAGCTTTCTTT. This encodes CASSSGGRVGEAFF.

The chain links TRBV4-2 to TRBJ2-2; 10 bases fit TRBD2. This CDR3 has 18 residues. V lost 1 base to trimming and J lost 5 bases; unmatched junction nucleotides: 10. Germline lookup yields CDR1 LGHNA and CDR2 YNFKEQ. CDR3 amino acids: CASSQVPAGGHWTGELFF. The CDR3 coding sequence is TGTGCCAGCAGCCAAGTTCCAGCGGGGGGGCATTGGACCGGGGAGCTGTTTTTT.

The sample holds many counts of this clonotype. The chain combines TRBV7-3 with TRBJ1-1; D uncertain. From germline, CDR1 is SGHTA and CDR2 FQGTGA. Trimming pared 3 bases from V and 0 bases from J, leaving 8 bases between. The CDR3 has 14 residues. The CDR3 nucleotides read TGTGCCAGCAGCTTTGGGATCATGAACACTGAAGCTTTCTTT. Translation: CASSFGIMNTEAFF.

V gene TRBV4-1 combines with J gene TRBJ2-3, with a weak D call TRBD1 (6 bases). V lost 0 bases, J lost 6 bases, and 10 bases lay in between. This CDR3 region has 14 residues. In germline, CDR1 is MGHRA, CDR2 YSYEKL. CDR3 residues: CASSQEQGRDTQYF. The CDR3 DNA sequence: TGCGCCAGCAGCCAAGAACAGGGACGGGATACGCAGTATTTT.

The chain has TRBV20-1 and TRBJ2-2; 11 bases match TRBD2. V dropped 2 bases and J dropped 4; count of bases not matched to a gene: 3. CDR1 and CDR2 from the germline V gene are DFQATT and SNEGSKA (reference sequence). The CDR3 sequence is 15 residues long. For the CDR3, the DNA is TGCAGTGCTAGACCTAGCGGGAGGATCACCGGGGAGCTGTTTTTT. Translation gives CSARPSGRITGELFF.

This clonotype was observed a handful of times. The chain carries TRBV5-1 and TRBJ2-2, with D possibly being TRBD1 (5 bases). V was trimmed by 1 base and J by 5 bases, leaving 9 bases between them. Germline-derived CDR1 and CDR2 are SGHRS and YFSETQ. This CDR3 is built from 14 residues. CDR3: CASSLFAGTGELFF. CDR3 sequence (DNA): TGCGCCAGCAGCTTGTTTGCAGGGACCGGGGAGCTGTTTTTT.

The table lists this clonotype with many counts. This sequence joins TRBV7-3 and TRBJ2-3; TRBD2 matches at 8 bases. Germline lookup yields CDR1 SGHTA and CDR2 FQGTGA. The CDR3 has 17 residues. V shed 2 bases and J 3 bases; nucleotides not matched to a gene: 10. CDR3 protein: CASSLGPGLVGTDTQYF. The CDR3 nucleotides are TGTGCCAGCAGCTTAGGCCCGGGACTAGTTGGAACAGATACGCAGTATTTT.

In regard to this clonotype: One junction end does not reproduce the germline sequence, and a read error may be involved. V gene TRBV5-6 combines with J gene TRBJ2-6, with D hard to call. The germline V gene encodes CDR1 SGHDT and CDR2 YYEEEE. The CDR3 length is 16 residues. CDR3 DNA sequence: TGTCCCAGCAGCTTGGTCGGCAGCTCTGGGGCCAACGTCCTGACTTTC. This encodes CPSSLVGSSGANVLTF.

The chain joins TRBV20-1 to TRBJ2-7; D unclear. V lost 5 bases, J lost 5 bases, and 10 bases lay in between. This CDR3 contains 11 residues. Germline values: CDR1 DFQATT, CDR2 SNEGSKA (reference sequence). The CDR3 DNA reads as TGCAGTGCTTCTCCAGGTGACGAGCAGTACTTC. Residues: CSASPGDEQYF.

Worth noting for this clonotype: A read error may account for a junction end that differs from germline. The chain has TRBV28 and TRBJ2-3, with D possibly called TRBD1 or TRBD2 (5 bases each). CDR3 length: 17 residues. Germline V CDR1 and CDR2: MDHEN, SYDVKM. CDR3 DNA: TGTGCCAGCAGTTTGGGGACGAAGGGCAGTTACACAGGTACGCAGTATTTT. This encodes CASSLGTKGSYTGTQYF.

This rearrangement joins TRBV5-1 to TRBJ2-7; D might be TRBD2 (6 bases). The CDR3 runs 13 residues. With 0 bases removed from V and 7 bases from J, the gap between germline ends came to 11 bases. CDR1 and CDR2 from the germline V gene are SGHRS and YFSETQ. CDR3 loop: CASSLGRGWEQYF. CDR3 nucleotide sequence: TGCGCCAGCAGCTTGGGCCGGGGGTGGGAGCAGTACTTC.

V gene TRBV29-1 combines with J gene TRBJ1-2; maybe TRBD1 (6 bases). The CDR3 is 11 residues long. V dropped 3 bases and J dropped 8 bases, with 10 bases sitting between them. Per the germline V gene, CDR1 is SQVTM and CDR2 is ANQGSEA. CDR3 region: CSVDRGEGYTF. DNA of the CDR3: TGCAGCGTTGACAGGGGAGAGGGCTACACCTTC.